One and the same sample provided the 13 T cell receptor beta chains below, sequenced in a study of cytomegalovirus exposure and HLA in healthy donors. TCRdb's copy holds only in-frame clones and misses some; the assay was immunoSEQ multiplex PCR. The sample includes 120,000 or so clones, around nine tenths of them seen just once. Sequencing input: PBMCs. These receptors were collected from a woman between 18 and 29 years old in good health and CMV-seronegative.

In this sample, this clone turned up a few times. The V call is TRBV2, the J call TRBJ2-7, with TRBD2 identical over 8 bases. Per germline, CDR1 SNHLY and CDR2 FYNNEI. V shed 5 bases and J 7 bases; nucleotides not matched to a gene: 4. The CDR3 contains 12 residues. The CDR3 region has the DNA TGTGCCAGCAGTTTGACTAGCGAGGAGCAGTACTTC. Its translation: CASSLTSEEQYF.

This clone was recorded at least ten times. The CDR3 region is CASSPAPSTSGGGELFF. The DNA for the CDR3 is TGCGCCAGCAGTCCAGCACCTTCGACTAGCGGGGGCGGGGAGCTGTTTTTT. The V gene is TRBV4-1, the J gene TRBJ2-2, with 12 bases that match TRBD2. Germline lookup yields CDR1 MGHRA and CDR2 YSYEKL. This CDR3 has 17 residues. Germline trimming cut 6 bases from V and 7 bases from J; bases unmatched to any gene: 12.

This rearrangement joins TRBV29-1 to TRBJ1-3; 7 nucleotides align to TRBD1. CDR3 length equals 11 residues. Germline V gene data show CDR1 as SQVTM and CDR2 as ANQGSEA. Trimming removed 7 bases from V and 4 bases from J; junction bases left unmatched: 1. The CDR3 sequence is CSGGQGNTIYF. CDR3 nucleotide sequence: TGCAGCGGGGGACAGGGAAACACCATATATTTT.

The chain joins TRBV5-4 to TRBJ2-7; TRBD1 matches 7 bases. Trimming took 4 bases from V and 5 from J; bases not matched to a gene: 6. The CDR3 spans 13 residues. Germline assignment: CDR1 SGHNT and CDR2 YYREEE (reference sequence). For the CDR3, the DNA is TGTGCCAGCAGCACCGGGACAGCCCACGAGCAGTACTTC. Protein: CASSTGTAHEQYF.

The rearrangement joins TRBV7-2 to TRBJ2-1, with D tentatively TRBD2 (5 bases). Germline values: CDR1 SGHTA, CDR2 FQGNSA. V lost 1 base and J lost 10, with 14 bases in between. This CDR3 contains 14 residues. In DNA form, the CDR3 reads TGTGCCAGCAGCTTAGACGGACTGCTTTTGGAGCAGTTCTTC. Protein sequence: CASSLDGLLLEQFF.

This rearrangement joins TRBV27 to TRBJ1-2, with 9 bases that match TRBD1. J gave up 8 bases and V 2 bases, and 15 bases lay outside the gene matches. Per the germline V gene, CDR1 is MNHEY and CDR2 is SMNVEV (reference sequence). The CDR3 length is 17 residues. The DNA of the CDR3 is TGTGCCAGCAGTTTAGAGGGGACAGGGACTTTAATCCGCGGCTACACCTTC. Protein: CASSLEGTGTLIRGYTF.

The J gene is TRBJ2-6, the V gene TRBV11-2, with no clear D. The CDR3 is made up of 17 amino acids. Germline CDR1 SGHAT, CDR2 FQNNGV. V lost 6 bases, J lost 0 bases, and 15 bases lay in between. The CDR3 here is CASRAMRFRSGANVLTF. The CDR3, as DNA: TGTGCCAGCAGGGCCATGCGGTTCCGCTCTGGGGCCAACGTCCTGACTTTC.

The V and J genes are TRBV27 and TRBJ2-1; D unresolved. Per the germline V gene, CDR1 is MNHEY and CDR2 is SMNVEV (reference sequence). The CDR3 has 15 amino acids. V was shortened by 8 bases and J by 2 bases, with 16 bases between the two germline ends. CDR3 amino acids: CASQLTRSPYNEQFF. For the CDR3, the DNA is TGTGCCAGCCAACTAACGCGGAGCCCCTACAATGAGCAGTTCTTC.

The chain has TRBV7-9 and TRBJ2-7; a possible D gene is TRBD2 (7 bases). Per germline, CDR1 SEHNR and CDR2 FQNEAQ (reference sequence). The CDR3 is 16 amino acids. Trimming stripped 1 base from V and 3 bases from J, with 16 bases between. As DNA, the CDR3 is TGTGCCAGCAGCTTAGGGTCAGGGGAGGGTTACTACGAGCAGTACTTC. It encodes CASSLGSGEGYYEQYF.

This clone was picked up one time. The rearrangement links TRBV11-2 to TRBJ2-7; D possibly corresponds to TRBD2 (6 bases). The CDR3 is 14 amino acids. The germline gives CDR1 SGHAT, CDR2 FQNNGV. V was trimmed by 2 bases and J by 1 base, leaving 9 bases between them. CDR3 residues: CASSLWTISYEQYF. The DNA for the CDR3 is TGTGCCAGCAGCTTATGGACTATTTCCTACGAGCAGTACTTC.

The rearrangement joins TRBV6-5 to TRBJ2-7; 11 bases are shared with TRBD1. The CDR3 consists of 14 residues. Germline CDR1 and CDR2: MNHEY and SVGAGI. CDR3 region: CASNPPSGQGGPGV. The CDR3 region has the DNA TGTGCCAGCAACCCCCCTTCGGGACAGGGGGGGCCCGGGGTC.

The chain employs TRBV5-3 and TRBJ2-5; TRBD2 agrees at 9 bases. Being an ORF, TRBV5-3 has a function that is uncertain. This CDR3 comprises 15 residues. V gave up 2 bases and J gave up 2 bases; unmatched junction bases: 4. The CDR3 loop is CARSFSGRRQETQYF. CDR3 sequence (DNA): TGTGCCAGAAGCTTTAGCGGGAGACGGCAAGAGACCCAGTACTTC.

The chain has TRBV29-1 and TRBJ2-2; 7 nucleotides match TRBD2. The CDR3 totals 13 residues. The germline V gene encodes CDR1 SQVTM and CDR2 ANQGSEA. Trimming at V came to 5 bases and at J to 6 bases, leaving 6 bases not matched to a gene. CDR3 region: CSVQREIAGELFF. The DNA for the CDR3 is TGCAGCGTTCAGCGGGAAATCGCCGGGGAGCTGTTTTTT.